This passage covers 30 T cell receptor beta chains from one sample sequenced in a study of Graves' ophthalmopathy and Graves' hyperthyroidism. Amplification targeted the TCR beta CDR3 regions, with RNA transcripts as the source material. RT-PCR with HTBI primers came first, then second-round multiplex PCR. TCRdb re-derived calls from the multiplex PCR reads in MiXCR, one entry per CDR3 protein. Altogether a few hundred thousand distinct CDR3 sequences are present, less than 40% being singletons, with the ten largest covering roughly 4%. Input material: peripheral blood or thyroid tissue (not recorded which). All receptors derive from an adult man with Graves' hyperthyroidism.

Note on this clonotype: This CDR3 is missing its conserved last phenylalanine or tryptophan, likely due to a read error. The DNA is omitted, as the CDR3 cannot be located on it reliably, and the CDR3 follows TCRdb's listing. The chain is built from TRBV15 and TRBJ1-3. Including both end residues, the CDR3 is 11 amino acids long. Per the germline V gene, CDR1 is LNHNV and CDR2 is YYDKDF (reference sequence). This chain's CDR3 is CATSREVSANT.

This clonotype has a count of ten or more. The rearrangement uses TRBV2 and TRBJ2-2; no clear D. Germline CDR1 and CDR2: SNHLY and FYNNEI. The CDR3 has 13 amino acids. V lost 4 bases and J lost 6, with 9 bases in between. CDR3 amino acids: CASSGARAGELFF. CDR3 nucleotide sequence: TGTGCCAGCAGTGGGGCTCGGGCCGGGGAGCTGTTTTTT.

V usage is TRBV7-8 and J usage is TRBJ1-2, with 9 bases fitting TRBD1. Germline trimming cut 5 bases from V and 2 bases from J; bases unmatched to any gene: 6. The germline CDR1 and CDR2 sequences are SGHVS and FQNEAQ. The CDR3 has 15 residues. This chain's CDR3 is CASSEGQGLNYGYTF. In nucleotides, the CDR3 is TGTGCCAGCAGCGAGGGACAGGGTCTAAACTATGGCTACACCTTC.

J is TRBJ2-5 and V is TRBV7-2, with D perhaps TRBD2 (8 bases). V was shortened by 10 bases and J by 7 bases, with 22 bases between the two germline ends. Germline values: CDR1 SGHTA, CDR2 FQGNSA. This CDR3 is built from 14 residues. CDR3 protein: CATKQGLAGMTQYF. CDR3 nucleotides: TGTGCCACCAAACAGGGGCTAGCGGGTATGACCCAGTACTTC.

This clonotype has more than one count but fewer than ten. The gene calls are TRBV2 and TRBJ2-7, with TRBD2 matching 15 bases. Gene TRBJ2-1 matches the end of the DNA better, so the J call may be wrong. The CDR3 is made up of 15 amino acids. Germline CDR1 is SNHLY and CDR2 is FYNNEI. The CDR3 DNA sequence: TGTGCCAGCAGTGGCGGGACTAGCGGGGGGAATGAGCAGTTCTTC. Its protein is CASSGGTSGGNEQFF.

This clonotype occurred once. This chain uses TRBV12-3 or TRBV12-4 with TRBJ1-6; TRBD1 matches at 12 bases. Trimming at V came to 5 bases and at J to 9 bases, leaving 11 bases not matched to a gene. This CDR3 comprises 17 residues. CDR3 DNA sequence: TGTGCCAGCAGTCGTTGGGACAGGGGGCAAATGAGTTCACCCCTCCACTTT. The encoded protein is CASSRWDRGQMSSPLHF.

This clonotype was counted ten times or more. The CDR3 bases are TGTGCCAGCAGGGGTGGGGACGTGTATAATTCACCCCTCCACTTT. Its translation is CASRGGDVYNSPLHF. The chain combines TRBV6-5 with TRBJ1-6; D perhaps matches TRBD1 (5 bases). V was cut by 6 bases and J by 4 bases, with 13 bases left in between. In germline, CDR1 is MNHEY, CDR2 SVGAGI. This CDR3 is built from 15 residues.

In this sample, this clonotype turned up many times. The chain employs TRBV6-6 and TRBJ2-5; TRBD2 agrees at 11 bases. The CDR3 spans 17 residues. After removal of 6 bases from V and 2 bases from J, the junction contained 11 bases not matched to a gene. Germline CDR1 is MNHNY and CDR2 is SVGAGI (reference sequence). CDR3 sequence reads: CASRARIAGGTQETQYF. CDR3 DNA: TGTGCCAGCAGGGCCCGAATAGCGGGGGGGACACAAGAGACCCAGTACTTC.

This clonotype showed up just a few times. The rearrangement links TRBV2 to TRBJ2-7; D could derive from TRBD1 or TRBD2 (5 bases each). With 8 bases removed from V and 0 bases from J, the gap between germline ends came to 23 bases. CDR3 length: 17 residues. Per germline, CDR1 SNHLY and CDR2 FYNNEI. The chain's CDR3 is CASSPLGATVSSYEQYF. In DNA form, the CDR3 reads TGTGCCAGCTCACCACTCGGGGCGACGGTAAGCTCCTACGAGCAGTACTTC.

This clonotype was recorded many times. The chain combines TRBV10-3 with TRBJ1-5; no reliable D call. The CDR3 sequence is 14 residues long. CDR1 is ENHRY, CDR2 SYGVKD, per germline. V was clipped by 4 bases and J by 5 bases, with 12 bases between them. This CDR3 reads CAISVKGGHQPQHF. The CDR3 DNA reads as TGTGCCATCAGTGTGAAGGGTGGGCATCAGCCCCAGCATTTT.

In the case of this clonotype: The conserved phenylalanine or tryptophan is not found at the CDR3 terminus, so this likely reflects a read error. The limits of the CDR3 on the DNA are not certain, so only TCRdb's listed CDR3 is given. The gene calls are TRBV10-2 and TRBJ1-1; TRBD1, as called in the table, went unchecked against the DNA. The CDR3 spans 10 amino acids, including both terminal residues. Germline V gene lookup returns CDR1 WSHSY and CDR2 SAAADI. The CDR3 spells CATIGQEANY.

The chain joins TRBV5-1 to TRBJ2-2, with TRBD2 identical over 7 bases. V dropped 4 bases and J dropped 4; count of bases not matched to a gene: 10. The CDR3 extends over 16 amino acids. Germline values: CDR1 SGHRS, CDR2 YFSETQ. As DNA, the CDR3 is TGCGCCAGCAGCCCCCAACTAGCGTTGGGCACCGGGGAGCTGTTTTTT. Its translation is CASSPQLALGTGELFF.

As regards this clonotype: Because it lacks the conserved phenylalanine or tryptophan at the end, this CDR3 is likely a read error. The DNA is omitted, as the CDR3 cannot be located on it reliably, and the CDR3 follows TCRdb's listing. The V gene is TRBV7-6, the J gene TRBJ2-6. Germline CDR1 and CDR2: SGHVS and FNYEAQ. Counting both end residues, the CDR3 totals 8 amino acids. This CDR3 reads CASSLWTS.

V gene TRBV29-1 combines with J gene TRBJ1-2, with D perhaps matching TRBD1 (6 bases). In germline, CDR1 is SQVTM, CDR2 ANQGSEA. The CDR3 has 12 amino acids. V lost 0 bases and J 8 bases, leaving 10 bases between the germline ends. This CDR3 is CSVEDGGGGYTF. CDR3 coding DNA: TGCAGCGTTGAAGATGGGGGGGGCGGCTACACCTTC.

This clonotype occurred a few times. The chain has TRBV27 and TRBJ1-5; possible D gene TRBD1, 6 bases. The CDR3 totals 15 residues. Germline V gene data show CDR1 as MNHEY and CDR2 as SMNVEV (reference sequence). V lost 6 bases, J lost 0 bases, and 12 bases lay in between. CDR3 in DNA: TGTGCCAGCAGCTTCGGACAGAATAGCAATCAGCCCCAGCATTTT. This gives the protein CASSFGQNSNQPQHF.

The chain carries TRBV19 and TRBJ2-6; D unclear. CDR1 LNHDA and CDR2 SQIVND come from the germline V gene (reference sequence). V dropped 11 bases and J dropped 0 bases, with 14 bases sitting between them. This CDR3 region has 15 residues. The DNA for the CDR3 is TGTGCCTGGAGATTAGGAAACTCTGGGGCCAACGTCCTGACTTTC. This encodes CAWRLGNSGANVLTF. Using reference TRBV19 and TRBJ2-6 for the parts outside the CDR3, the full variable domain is DGGITQSPKYLFRKEGQNVTLSCEQNLNHDAMYWYRQDPGQGLRLIYYSQIVNDFQKGDIAEGYSVSREKKESFPLTVTSAQKNPTAFYLCAWRLGNSGANVLTFGAGSRLTVL.

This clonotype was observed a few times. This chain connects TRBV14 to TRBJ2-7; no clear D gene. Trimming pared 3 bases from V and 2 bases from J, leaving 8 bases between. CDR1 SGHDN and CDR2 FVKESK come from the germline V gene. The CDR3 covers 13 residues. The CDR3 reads CASSHLTTYEQYF. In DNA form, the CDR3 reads TGTGCCAGCAGCCACCTAACAACCTACGAGCAGTACTTC.

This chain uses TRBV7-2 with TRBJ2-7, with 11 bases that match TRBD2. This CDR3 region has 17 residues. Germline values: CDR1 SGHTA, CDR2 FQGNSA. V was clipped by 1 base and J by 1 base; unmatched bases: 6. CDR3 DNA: TGTGCCAGCAGCTTAGATCTAACTAGCGGGGGTTCCTACGAGCAGTACTTC. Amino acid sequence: CASSLDLTSGGSYEQYF.

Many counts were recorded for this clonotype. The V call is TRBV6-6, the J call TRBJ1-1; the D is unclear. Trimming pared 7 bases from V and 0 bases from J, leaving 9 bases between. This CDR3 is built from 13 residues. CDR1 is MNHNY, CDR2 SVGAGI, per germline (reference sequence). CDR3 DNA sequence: TGTGCCAGCAATGTCAAAATGAACACTGAAGCTTTCTTT. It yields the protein CASNVKMNTEAFF.

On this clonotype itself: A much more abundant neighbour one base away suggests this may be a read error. In DNA, the CDR3 is TGCACCAGCAGCTCGGGACCGACTCGGGGCTACACCTTC. It yields the protein CTSSSGPTRGYTF. The gene calls are TRBV5-1 and TRBJ1-2; weak D call: TRBD1 (5 bases). The germline gives CDR1 SGHRS, CDR2 YFSETQ. The CDR3 has 13 amino acids.

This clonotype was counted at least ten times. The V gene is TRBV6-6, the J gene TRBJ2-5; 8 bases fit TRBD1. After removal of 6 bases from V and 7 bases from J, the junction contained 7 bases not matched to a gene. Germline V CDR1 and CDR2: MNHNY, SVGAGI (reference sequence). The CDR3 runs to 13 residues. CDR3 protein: CASRDRVGGTQYF. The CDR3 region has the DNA TGTGCCAGCAGGGACAGGGTAGGAGGGACCCAGTACTTC.

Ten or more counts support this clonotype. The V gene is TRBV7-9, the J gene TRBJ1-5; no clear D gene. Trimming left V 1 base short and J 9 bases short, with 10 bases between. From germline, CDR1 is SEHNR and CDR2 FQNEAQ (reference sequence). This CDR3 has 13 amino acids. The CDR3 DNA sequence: TGTGCCAGCAGCTTAGGCGGGGTAAGGCCCCAGCATTTT. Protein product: CASSLGGVRPQHF.

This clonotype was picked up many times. The CDR3 loop reads CAISGLMDEQYF. The CDR3 region has the DNA TGTGCCATCAGTGGACTGATGGACGAGCAGTACTTC. V and J are TRBV10-3 and TRBJ2-7; D unresolved. With 4 bases removed from V and 5 bases from J, the gap between germline ends came to 9 bases. CDR3 length: 12 residues. Germline CDR1 and CDR2: ENHRY and SYGVKD.

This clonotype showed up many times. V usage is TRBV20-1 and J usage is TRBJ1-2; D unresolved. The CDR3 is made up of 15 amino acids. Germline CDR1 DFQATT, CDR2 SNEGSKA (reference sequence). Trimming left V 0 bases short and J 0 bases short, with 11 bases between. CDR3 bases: TGCAGTGCTAGAGACCCCAGAGAGACTAACTATGGCTACACCTTC. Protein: CSARDPRETNYGYTF.

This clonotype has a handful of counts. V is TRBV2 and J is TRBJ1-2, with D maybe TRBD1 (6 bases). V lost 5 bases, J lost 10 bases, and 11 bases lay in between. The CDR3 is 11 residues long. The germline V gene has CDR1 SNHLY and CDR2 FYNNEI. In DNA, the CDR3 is TGTGCCAGCAGTCCACAGGGCGACTACACCTTC. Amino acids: CASSPQGDYTF.

The CDR3 here is CAISRTGYSNQPQHF. In DNA form, the CDR3 reads TGTGCCATCAGTCGGACAGGGTACAGCAATCAGCCCCAGCATTTT. This chain uses TRBV10-3 with TRBJ1-5, with 8 bases identical to TRBD1. The length of the CDR3 is 15 residues. With 5 bases clipped from V and 1 base from J, the junction kept 4 bases outside the gene matches. Looked up from germline, CDR1 is ENHRY and CDR2 is SYGVKD.

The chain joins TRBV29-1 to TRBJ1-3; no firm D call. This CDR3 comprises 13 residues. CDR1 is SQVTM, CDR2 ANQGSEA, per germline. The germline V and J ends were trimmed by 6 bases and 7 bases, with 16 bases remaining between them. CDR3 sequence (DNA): TGCAGCGTGTGGGCGAGCCATTTGAACACCATATATTTT. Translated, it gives CSVWASHLNTIYF.

The CDR3 nucleotides are TGTGCCAGCAGCAAGGGGACAGAAGAGACCCAGTACTTC. Translated: CASSKGTEETQYF. The chain joins TRBV7-9 to TRBJ2-5; 7 nucleotides agree with TRBD1. With V trimmed by 5 bases and J by 3 bases, 3 bases remained unmatched. The CDR3 contains 13 residues. In germline, CDR1 is SEHNR, CDR2 FQNEAQ (reference sequence).

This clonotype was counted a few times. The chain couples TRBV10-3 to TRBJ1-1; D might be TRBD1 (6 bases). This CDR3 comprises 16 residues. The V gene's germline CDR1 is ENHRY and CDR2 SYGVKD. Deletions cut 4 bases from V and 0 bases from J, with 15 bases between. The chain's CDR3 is CAISGGTNDMNTEAFF. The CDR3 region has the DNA TGTGCCATCAGTGGGGGGACAAACGACATGAACACTGAAGCTTTCTTT.

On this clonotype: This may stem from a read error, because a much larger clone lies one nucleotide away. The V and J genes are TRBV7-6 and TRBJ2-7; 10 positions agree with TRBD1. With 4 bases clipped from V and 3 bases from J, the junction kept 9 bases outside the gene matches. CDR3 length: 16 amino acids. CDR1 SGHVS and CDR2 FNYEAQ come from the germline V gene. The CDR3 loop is CASSSGQGGFGYEQYF. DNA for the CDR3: TGTGCCAGCAGCTCCGGACAGGGGGGCTTCGGCTACGAGCAGTACTTC.